Given below is one T cell receptor beta chain in context. Antigen specificity is unknown. Total RNA was isolated from each sample in quantities of at least 5.5 micrograms. A second PCR, run for about 7 to 11 cycles, used a sample-barcoded 5' primer plus a J-beta primer mix. TCRdb passed the 5' RACE reads through MiXCR, listing each CDR3 protein once. Of about 1 million distinct CDR3 sequences in the sample, almost 25% were seen once. This specimen belongs to a study of blood T cells in healthy people across ages. About the study: About one barcoded beta molecule was captured per two T cells (by template switching).

General study findings and limits: Among long-lived donors, naive CD4+ cells were more numerous and diversity higher than in aged donors.

These data also formed part of another study, on T cells of mothers and their children. That report notes: In related and unrelated pairs alike, thymic selection shapes TCR recombination output, with inherited differences minor.

This TCR was recovered from a girl aged 2-10 years in good health. Specimen: blood.

CDR3 nucleotides: TGTGCCAGCAGCTTAGGACCGGGAGGGCCCTCCTACGAGCAGTACTTC. Encoded protein: CASSLGPGGPSYEQYF. This chain joins TRBV7-2 and TRBJ2-7; 8 nucleotides line up with TRBD2. The CDR3 sequence is 16 residues long. The junction had 5 bases not matched to a gene; V was cut back by 1 base and J by 0 bases. The germline V gene has CDR1 SGHTA and CDR2 FQGNSA.